A single sample gave rise to the 32 T cell receptor beta chains below, sequenced in a study of CXCR3-negative and CXCR3-positive naive CD8 T cells. Researchers prepared the TRB cDNA libraries using 5' RACE with UMI labels. TCRdb reprocessed the 5' RACE reads, keeping one entry per CDR3 protein, no DNA. This specimen shows approximately 83,000 distinct CDR3 sequences; the ten leading clones hold roughly 1.8%. The sample was naive CXCR3- CD8+ T cells from blood. Indicated subset: CD45RO-CCR7+CD27+CD95- naive CD8+ T cells lacking CXCR3 (TNR3-). Source of these receptors: a human donor in good health. Some clones in this sample may be carry-over from other donors' samples.

V is TRBV9 and J is TRBJ2-2; TCRdb designates TRBD1, a call that cannot be tested without DNA. The germline V gene encodes CDR1 SGDLS and CDR2 YYNGEE. The CDR3 sequence is 15 residues long. The CDR3 reads CASSWTAMNTGELFF.

The chain joins TRBV29-1 to TRBJ1-1; TCRdb's D call of TRBD1 is untestable without DNA. The CDR3 spans 14 residues. Germline V gene data show CDR1 as SQVTM and CDR2 as ANQGSEA. CDR3 sequence: CSAEIGQTNTEAFF.

This rearrangement joins TRBV28 to TRBJ1-4. CDR3 size: 14 residues. Germline CDR1 reads MDHEN; CDR2 reads SYDVKM. CDR3 in amino acids: CASSPTGWVEKLFF.

The V call is TRBV4-2, the J call TRBJ1-5. This CDR3 spans 16 amino acids. Looked up from germline, CDR1 is LGHNA and CDR2 is YNFKEQ. CDR3 amino acids: CASSQEVGSVLEPQHF.

The gene calls are TRBV29-1 and TRBJ2-2; the TCRdb call, TRBD1, lacks DNA for checking. From germline, CDR1 is SQVTM and CDR2 ANQGSEA. The CDR3 spans 12 residues. CDR3 amino acids: CSVTGGTGELFF.

The chain has TRBV4-3 and TRBJ2-2. The CDR3 covers 13 residues. From germline, CDR1 is LGHNA and CDR2 YSLEER. CDR3 sequence reads: CASSQGVVGELFF.

V usage is TRBV5-6 and J usage is TRBJ2-7. Germline V CDR1 and CDR2: SGHDT, YYEEEE. The CDR3 sequence is 12 residues long. Here the CDR3 reads CASSLATYEQYF. The complete variable domain, with remaining parts taken from reference TRBV5-6 and TRBJ2-7, reads DAGVTQSPTHLIKTRGQQVTLRCSPKSGHDTVSWYQQALGQGPQFIFQYYEEEERQRGNFPDRFSGHQFPNYSSELNVNALLLGDSALYLCASSLATYEQYFGPGTRLTVT.

This chain links TRBV10-3 with TRBJ1-4; as DNA is missing, the TRBD1 call by TCRdb cannot be tested. The CDR3 has 17 residues. Germline CDR1 and CDR2: ENHRY and SYGVKD. CDR3 amino acids: CAISEQGQGAANEKLFF.

The chain links TRBV7-9 to TRBJ1-2. The CDR3 is 13 residues long. CDR1 SEHNR and CDR2 FQNEAQ come from the germline V gene (reference sequence). Here the CDR3 reads CASSSADNYGYTF.

The chain is built from TRBV6-6 and TRBJ2-3; checking the TCRdb D call of TRBD2 is not possible without DNA. The CDR3 runs to 15 residues. Germline values: CDR1 MNHNY, CDR2 SVGAGI (reference sequence). The CDR3 protein is CASTRGGPSTDTQYF.

V gene TRBV19 combines with J gene TRBJ2-3; the TCRdb D gene call, TRBD2, has no DNA to confirm it. CDR3 size: 16 residues. The germline gives CDR1 LNHDA, CDR2 SQIVND (reference sequence). The CDR3 protein is CASSFGEGMRTDTQYF.

The chain carries TRBV7-9 and TRBJ1-1. Germline-derived CDR1 and CDR2 are SEHNR and FQNEAQ (reference sequence). The CDR3 consists of 13 residues. The CDR3 loop is CASSPGESIEAFF.

The rearrangement links TRBV28 to TRBJ2-3. CDR1 and CDR2 from the germline V gene are MDHEN and SYDVKM. This CDR3 has 16 residues. CDR3 protein: CASSFQLQTPTDTQYF. Looking up the rest from reference TRBV28 and TRBJ2-3 gives the full variable domain: DVKVTQSSRYLVKRTGEKVFLECVQDMDHENMFWYRQDPGLGLRLIYFSYDVKMKEKGDIPEGYSVSREKKERFSLILESASTNQTSMYLCASSFQLQTPTDTQYFGPGTRLTVL.

The chain is built from TRBV24-1 and TRBJ2-1. This CDR3 region has 13 residues. CDR1 is KGHDR and CDR2 is SFDVKD in the germline V gene. CDR3 sequence reads: CATSDLKNDEQFF.

V usage is TRBV29-1 and J usage is TRBJ2-2. In germline, CDR1 is SQVTM, CDR2 ANQGSEA. The CDR3 runs to 12 residues. CDR3 in amino acids: CSVVRDTGELFF.

The chain carries TRBV28 and TRBJ2-7; the TCRdb D gene call, TRBD1, has no DNA to confirm it. This CDR3 has 12 residues. Per the germline V gene, CDR1 is MDHEN and CDR2 is SYDVKM. The CDR3 protein is CASTMTGDEQYF.

The chain joins TRBV9 to TRBJ1-5; TCRdb calls TRBD1, which cannot be checked without DNA. Germline V lookup: CDR1 SGDLS, CDR2 YYNGEE. The CDR3 is 18 residues long. CDR3: CASSPNIDGTGGNQPQHF.

The gene calls are TRBV28 and TRBJ2-7; the TRBD1 assignment by TCRdb is unverifiable without DNA. This CDR3 contains 15 residues. Looked up from germline, CDR1 is MDHEN and CDR2 is SYDVKM. CDR3 protein: CASSLSQTGTYEQYF. Full variable domain (remainder filled in from reference TRBV28 and TRBJ2-7): DVKVTQSSRYLVKRTGEKVFLECVQDMDHENMFWYRQDPGLGLRLIYFSYDVKMKEKGDIPEGYSVSREKKERFSLILESASTNQTSMYLCASSLSQTGTYEQYFGPGTRLTVT.

The rearrangement joins TRBV20-1 to TRBJ1-2. CDR1 and CDR2 from the germline V gene are DFQATT and SNEGSKA (reference sequence). This CDR3 spans 13 amino acids. The CDR3 loop is CSLRRAPYYGYTF.

The CDR3 spells CASSTLGQGNTEAFF. The chain couples TRBV21-1 to TRBJ1-1; the TCRdb D gene call, TRBD1, has no DNA to confirm it. TRBV21-1 is reported as a pseudogene. The CDR3 consists of 15 residues.

V and J are TRBV10-3 and TRBJ2-7. The germline V gene has CDR1 ENHRY and CDR2 SYGVKD. The CDR3 is made up of 14 amino acids. This CDR3 is CAISLEGAPYEQYF.

The chain is built from TRBV5-5 and TRBJ2-5; TCRdb designates TRBD1, a call that cannot be tested without DNA. The CDR3 contains 14 residues. Per germline, CDR1 SGHKS and CDR2 YYEKEE (reference sequence). CDR3 sequence reads: CASSLETGQETQYF.

The gene calls are TRBV4-1 and TRBJ2-4. CDR1 is MGHRA and CDR2 is YSYEKL in the germline V gene. CDR3 size: 13 residues. The chain's CDR3 is CASSGNLENIQYF.

The CDR3 protein is CASRPTGAVTGELFF. V and J are TRBV5-1 and TRBJ2-2; TCRdb returns TRBD1, unconfirmable since there is no DNA. In germline, CDR1 is SGHRS, CDR2 YFSETQ. This CDR3 region has 15 residues. The full variable domain, with the rest looked up from reference TRBV5-1 and TRBJ2-2, is KAGVTQTPRYLIKTRGQQVTLSCSPISGHRSVSWYQQTPGQGLQFLFEYFSETQRNKGNFPGRFSGRQFSNSRSEMNVSTLELGDSALYLCASRPTGAVTGELFFGEGSRLTVL.

The V gene is TRBV12-3 or TRBV12-4, the J gene TRBJ1-5; TCRdb's D call, TRBD1, is unchecked because there is no DNA. The CDR3 covers 15 residues. CDR3 region: CASSPGTGGNQPQHF.

The chain uses TRBV29-1 and TRBJ2-1; absent DNA, TCRdb's TRBD2 call cannot be checked. This CDR3 has 13 amino acids. CDR1 is SQVTM and CDR2 is ANQGSEA in the germline V gene. CDR3 residues: CSVTSGGDNEQFF.

The chain recombines TRBV28 with TRBJ2-3. The CDR3 is made up of 15 amino acids. CDR1 and CDR2 from the germline V gene are MDHEN and SYDVKM. CDR3: CASSFLTETTDTQYF.

The chain links TRBV12-3 or TRBV12-4 to TRBJ2-7; TCRdb designates TRBD1, a call that cannot be tested without DNA. The CDR3 totals 14 residues. The CDR3 reads CASSDRVAAYEQYF.

This chain connects TRBV20-1 to TRBJ2-5; TCRdb's D gene call, TRBD2, goes unchecked for lack of DNA. The CDR3 has 14 amino acids. The germline V gene has CDR1 DFQATT and CDR2 SNEGSKA (reference sequence). This CDR3 reads CSAKGPAYQETQYF.

The J gene is TRBJ1-1, the V gene TRBV29-1; TCRdb returns TRBD1, unconfirmable since there is no DNA. The CDR3 contains 14 residues. Germline CDR1 and CDR2: SQVTM and ANQGSEA. This CDR3 reads CSVPPGQGPPAAFF.

The chain has TRBV7-9 and TRBJ1-1; TCRdb outputs TRBD1, but without DNA this stays unchecked. The length of the CDR3 is 14 residues. Germline CDR1 reads SEHNR; CDR2 reads FQNEAQ (reference sequence). The CDR3 loop reads CASSDGQGPTEAFF.

The V and J genes are TRBV3-1 and TRBJ2-5; TCRdb selects TRBD2, and the lack of DNA leaves this call unchecked. The CDR3 has 13 amino acids. Germline V gives CDR1 LGHDT, CDR2 YNNKEL (reference sequence). The CDR3 loop is CASRMEVWETQYF.